Described below is a single TCR beta chain sequence and its context. Sequencing was performed with immunoSEQ multiplex PCR; in TCRdb, only in-frame clones are kept and a portion is missing. The table has about 210,000 clones, around 84% seen once. The source of the sample is a study of blood T cell repertoires in COVID-19. Sequenced input: peripheral blood. The clonotype was recovered from a human donor in a cohort sampled during active COVID-19.

The CDR3 sequence: CASSQVLAGGPQETQYF. The CDR3, as DNA: TGTGCCAGCAGCCAAGTGTTGGCGGGGGGCCCACAAGAGACCCAGTACTTC. This chain joins TRBV4-2 and TRBJ2-5; the match to TRBD2 covers 8 bases. Germline assignment: CDR1 LGHNA and CDR2 YNFKEQ. Unmatched junction bases numbered 9, after V lost 1 base and J lost 2 bases. The CDR3 length is 17 residues.